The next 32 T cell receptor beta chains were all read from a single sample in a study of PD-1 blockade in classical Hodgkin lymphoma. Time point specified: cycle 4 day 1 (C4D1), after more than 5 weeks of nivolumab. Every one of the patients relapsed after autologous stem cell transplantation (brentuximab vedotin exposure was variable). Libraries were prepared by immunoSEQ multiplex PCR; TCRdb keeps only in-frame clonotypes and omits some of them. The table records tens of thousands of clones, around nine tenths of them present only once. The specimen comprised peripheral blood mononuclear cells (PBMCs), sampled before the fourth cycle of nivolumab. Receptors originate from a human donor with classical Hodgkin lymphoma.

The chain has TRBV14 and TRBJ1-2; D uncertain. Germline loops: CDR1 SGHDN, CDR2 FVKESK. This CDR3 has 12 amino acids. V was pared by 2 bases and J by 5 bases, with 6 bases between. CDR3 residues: CASSQLVYGYTF. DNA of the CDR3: TGTGCCAGCAGCCAATTGGTGTATGGCTACACCTTC.

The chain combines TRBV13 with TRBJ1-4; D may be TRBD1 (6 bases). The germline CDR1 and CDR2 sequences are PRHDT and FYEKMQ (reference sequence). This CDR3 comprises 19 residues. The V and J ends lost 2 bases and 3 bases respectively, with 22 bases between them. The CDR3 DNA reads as TGTGCCAGCAGCTTAAGTAGGATGGGCAGGGGCAGGTCTAATGAAAAACTGTTTTTT. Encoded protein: CASSLSRMGRGRSNEKLFF.

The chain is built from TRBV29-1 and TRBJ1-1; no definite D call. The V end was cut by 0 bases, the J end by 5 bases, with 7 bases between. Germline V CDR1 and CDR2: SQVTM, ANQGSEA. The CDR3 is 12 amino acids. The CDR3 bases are TGCAGCGTTGAAGATCAAGGGACTGAAGCTTTCTTT. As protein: CSVEDQGTEAFF.

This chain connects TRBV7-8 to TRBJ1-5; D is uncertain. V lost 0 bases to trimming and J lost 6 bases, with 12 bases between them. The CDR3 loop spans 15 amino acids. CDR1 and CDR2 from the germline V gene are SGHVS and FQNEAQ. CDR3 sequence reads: CASSLATLAGQPQHF. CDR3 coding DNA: TGTGCCAGCAGCTTAGCGACTTTGGCAGGTCAGCCCCAGCATTTT.

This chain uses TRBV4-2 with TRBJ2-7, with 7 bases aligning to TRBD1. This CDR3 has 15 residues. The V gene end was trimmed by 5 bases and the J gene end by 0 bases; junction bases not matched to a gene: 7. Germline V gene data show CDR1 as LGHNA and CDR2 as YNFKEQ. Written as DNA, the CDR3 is TGTGCCAGCAGCGGACGCCGGGACAGCTCCTACGAGCAGTACTTC. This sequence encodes CASSGRRDSSYEQYF.

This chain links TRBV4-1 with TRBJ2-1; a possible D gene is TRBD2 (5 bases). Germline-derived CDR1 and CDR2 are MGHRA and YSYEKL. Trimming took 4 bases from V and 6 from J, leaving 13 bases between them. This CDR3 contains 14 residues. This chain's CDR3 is CASSPAGIFNEQFF. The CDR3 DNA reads TGCGCCAGCAGCCCCGCGGGTATTTTCAATGAGCAGTTCTTC.

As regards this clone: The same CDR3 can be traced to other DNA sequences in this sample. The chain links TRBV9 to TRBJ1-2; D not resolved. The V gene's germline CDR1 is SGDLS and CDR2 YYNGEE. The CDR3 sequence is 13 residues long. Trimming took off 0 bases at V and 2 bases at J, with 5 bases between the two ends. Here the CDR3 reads CASSVGSNYGYTF. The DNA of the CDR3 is TGTGCCAGCAGCGTAGGCAGCAACTATGGCTACACCTTC.

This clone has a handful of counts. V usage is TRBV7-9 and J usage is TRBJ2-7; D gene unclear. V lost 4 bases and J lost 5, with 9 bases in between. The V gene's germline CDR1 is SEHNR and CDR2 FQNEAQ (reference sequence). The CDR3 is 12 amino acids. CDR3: CASSSSQDEQYF. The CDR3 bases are TGTGCCAGCAGCTCCTCCCAAGACGAGCAGTACTTC.

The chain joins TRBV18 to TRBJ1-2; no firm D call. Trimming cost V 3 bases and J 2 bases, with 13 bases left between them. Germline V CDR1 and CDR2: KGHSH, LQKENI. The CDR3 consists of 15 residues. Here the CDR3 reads CASSPPSMENYGYTF. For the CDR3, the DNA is TGTGCCAGCTCACCCCCGAGCATGGAGAACTATGGCTACACCTTC.

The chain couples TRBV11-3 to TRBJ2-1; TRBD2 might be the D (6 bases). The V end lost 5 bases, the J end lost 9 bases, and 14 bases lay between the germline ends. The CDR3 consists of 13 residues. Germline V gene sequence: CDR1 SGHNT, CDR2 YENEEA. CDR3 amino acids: CASSPEGRGEQFF. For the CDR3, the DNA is TGTGCCAGCAGCCCAGAGGGGCGGGGTGAGCAGTTCTTC.

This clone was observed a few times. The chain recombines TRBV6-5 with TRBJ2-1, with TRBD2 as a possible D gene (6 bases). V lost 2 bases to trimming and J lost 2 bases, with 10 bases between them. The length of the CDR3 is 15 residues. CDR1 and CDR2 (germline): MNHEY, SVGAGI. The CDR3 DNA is TGTGCCAGCAGTTACGGCGGGGACCCCTACAATGAGCAGTTCTTC. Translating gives CASSYGGDPYNEQFF.

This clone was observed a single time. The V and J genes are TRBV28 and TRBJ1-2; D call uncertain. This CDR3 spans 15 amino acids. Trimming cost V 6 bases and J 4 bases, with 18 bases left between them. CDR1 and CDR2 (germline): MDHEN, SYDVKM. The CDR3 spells CASSPLLGGSYGYTF. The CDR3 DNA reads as TGTGCCAGCAGCCCACTTTTGGGAGGGTCCTATGGCTACACCTTC.

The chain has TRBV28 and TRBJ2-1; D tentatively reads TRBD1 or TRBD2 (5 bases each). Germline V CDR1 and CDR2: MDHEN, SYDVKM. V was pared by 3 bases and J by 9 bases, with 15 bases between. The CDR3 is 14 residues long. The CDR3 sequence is CASSFEGRRGEQFF. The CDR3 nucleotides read TGTGCCAGCAGTTTCGAGGGCCGAAGGGGTGAGCAGTTCTTC.

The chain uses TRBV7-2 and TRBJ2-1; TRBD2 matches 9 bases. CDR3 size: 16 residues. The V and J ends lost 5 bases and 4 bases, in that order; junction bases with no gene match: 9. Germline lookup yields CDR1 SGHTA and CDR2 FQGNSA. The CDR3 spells CASSAEGRGGYNEQFF. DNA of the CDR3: TGTGCCAGCAGCGCAGAGGGGCGGGGGGGTTACAATGAGCAGTTCTTC.

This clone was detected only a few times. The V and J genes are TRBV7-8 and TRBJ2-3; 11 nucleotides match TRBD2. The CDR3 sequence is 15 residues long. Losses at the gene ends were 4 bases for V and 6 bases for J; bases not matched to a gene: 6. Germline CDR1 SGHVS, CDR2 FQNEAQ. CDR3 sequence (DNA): TGTGCCAGCAGCTCACTAGCGGGGGCCCCCGATACGCAGTATTTT. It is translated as CASSSLAGAPDTQYF.

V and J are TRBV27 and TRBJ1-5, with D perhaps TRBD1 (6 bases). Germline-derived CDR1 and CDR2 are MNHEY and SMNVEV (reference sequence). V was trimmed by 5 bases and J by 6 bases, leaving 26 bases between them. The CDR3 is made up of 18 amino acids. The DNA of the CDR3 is TGTGCCAGCAGTCCACTACAGGGAAGGGGTTTCGGGGTTCAGCCCCAGCATTTT. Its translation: CASSPLQGRGFGVQPQHF.

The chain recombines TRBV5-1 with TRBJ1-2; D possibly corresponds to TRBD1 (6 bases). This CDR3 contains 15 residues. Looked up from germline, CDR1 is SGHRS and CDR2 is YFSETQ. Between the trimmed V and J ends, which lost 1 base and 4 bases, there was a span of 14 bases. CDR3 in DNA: TGCGCCAGCAGCTTGATTTCAGGGGTGGGCTATGGCTACACCTTC. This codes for CASSLISGVGYGYTF.

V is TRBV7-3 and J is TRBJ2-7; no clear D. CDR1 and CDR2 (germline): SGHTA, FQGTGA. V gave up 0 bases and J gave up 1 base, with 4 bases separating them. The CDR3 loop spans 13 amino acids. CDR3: CASSLTDSYEQYF. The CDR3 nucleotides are TGTGCCAGCAGCTTAACTGATTCCTACGAGCAGTACTTC.

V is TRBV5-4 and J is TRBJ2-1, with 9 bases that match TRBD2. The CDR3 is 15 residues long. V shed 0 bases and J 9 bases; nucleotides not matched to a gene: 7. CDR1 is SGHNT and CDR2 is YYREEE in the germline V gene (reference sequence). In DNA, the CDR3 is TGTGCCAGCAGCTTGGTGGGTAGCGGGGGTGGTGAGCAGTTCTTC. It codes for CASSLVGSGGGEQFF.

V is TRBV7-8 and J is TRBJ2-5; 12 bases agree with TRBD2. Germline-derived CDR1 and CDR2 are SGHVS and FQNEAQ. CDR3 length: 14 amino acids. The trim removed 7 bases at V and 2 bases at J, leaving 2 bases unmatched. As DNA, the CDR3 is TGTGCCAGCACCGGACTAGCGGGGCAAGAGACCCAGTACTTC. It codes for CASTGLAGQETQYF.

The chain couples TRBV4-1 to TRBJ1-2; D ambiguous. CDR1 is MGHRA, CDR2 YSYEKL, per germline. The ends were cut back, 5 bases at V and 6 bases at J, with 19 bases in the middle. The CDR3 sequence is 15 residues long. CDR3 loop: CASSISGIKGDGYTF. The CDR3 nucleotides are TGCGCCAGCAGCATATCCGGGATAAAAGGAGATGGCTACACCTTC.

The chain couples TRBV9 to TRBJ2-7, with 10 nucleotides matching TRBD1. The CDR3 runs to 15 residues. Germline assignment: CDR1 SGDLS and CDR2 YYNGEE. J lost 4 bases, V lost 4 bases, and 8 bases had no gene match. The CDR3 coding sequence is TGTGCCAGCAGCCCGGGGGGACAGGGGTGGTACGAGCAGTACTTC. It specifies CASSPGGQGWYEQYF.

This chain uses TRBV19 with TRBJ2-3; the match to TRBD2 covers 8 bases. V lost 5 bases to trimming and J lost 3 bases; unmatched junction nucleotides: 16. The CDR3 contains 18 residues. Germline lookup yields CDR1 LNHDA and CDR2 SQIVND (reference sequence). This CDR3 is CASSPARRATGGTDTQYF. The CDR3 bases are TGTGCCAGTAGTCCTGCAAGGCGGGCCACGGGGGGGACAGATACGCAGTATTTT.

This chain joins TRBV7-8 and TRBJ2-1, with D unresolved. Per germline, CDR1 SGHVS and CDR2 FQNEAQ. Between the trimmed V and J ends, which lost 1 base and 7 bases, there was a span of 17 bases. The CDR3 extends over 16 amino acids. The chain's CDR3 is CASSLEVRSLRNEQFF. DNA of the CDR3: TGTGCCAGCAGCTTAGAGGTGAGGTCCCTTCGGAATGAGCAGTTCTTC. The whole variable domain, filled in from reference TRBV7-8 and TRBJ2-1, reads GAGVSQSPRYKVAKRGQDVALRCDPISGHVSLFWYQQALGQGPEFLTYFQNEAQLDKSGLPSDRFFAERPEGSVSTLKIQRTQQEDSAVYLCASSLEVRSLRNEQFFGPGTRLTVL.

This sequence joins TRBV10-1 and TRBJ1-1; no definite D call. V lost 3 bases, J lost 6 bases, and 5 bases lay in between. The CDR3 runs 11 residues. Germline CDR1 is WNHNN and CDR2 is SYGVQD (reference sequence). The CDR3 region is CASSDGAEAFF. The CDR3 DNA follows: TGCGCCAGCAGTGATGGGGCTGAAGCTTTCTTT.

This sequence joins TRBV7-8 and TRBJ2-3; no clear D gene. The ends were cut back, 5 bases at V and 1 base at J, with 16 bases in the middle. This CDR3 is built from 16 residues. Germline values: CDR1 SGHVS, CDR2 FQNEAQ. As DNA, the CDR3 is TGTGCCAGCAGCCCCATGGGAAGGGTCGGCACAGATACGCAGTATTTT. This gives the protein CASSPMGRVGTDTQYF.

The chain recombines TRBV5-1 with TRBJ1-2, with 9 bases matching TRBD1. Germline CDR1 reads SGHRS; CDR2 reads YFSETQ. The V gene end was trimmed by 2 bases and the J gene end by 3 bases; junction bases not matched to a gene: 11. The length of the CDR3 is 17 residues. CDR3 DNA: TGCGCCAGCAGCTTCGGGACAGGGCCCTTTTCCCACTATGGCTACACCTTC. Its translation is CASSFGTGPFSHYGYTF.

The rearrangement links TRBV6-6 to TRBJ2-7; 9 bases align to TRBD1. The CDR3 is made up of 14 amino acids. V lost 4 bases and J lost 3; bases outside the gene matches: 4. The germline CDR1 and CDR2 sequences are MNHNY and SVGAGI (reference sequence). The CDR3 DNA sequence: TGTGCCAGCAGTTTCTCGGGACAGGGCTACGAGCAGTACTTC. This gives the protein CASSFSGQGYEQYF.

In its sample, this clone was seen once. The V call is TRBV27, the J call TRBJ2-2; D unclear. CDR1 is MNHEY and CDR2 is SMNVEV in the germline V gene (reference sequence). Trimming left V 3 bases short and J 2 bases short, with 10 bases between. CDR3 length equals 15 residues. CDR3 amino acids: CASSLETPNTGELFF. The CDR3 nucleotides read TGTGCCAGCAGTTTGGAGACACCTAACACCGGGGAGCTGTTTTTT.

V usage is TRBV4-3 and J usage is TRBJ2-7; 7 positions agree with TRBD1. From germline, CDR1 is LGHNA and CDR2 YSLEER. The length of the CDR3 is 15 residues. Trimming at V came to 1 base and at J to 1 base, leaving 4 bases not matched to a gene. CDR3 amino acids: CASSQVRDSSYEQYF. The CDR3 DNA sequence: TGCGCCAGCAGCCAAGTCCGGGACAGTTCCTACGAGCAGTACTTC.

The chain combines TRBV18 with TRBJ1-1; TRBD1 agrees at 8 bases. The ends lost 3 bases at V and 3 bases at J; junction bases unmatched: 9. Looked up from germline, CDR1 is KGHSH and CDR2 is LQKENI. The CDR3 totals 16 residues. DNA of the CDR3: TGTGCCAGCTCACCGGGATTGGACAGGGAAGACACTGAAGCTTTCTTT. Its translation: CASSPGLDREDTEAFF. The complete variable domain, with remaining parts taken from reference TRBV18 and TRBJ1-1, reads NAGVMQNPRHLVRRRGQEARLRCSPMKGHSHVYWYRQLPEEGLKFMVYLQKENIIDESGMPKERFSAEFPKEGPSILRIQQVVRGDSAAYFCASSPGLDREDTEAFFGQGTRLTVV.

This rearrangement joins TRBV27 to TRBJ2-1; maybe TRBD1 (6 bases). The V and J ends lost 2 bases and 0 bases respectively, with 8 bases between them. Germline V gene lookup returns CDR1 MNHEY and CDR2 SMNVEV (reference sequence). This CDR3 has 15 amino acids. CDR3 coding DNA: TGTGCCAGCAGTTTACAGGGGAGCTCCTACAATGAGCAGTTCTTC. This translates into CASSLQGSSYNEQFF.